This TCR beta chain emerged from a study of T cell responses to AZD1222 COVID-19 vaccine. Profiling relied on immunoSEQ multiplex PCR, and the TCRdb table lists in-frame clones only, not all of them. The repertoire has 95,000 to 150,000 clones, about 92% of them found once; the top ten carry more than 7%. General observations from the study: Recipients of AZD1222 seropositive at baseline numbered only 6 or 7. Repertoires were sampled only after the peak T cell response.

The CDR3 length is 11 residues. V lost 4 bases, J lost 7 bases, and 10 bases lay in between. Germline CDR1 reads DFQATT; CDR2 reads SNEGSKA (reference sequence). Notes on this clone: The antigen remains unidentified.

This TCR derives from an adult who received the AZD1222 COVID-19 vaccine. The chain uses TRBV20-1 and TRBJ2-5; D tentatively reads TRBD1 or TRBD2 (5 bases each). The starting material was peripheral blood, obtained 28 days after the second AZD1222 dose. The CDR3 spells CSATSRGTQYF. The CDR3 coding sequence is TGCAGTGCTACCTCGAGGGGGACCCAGTACTTC.